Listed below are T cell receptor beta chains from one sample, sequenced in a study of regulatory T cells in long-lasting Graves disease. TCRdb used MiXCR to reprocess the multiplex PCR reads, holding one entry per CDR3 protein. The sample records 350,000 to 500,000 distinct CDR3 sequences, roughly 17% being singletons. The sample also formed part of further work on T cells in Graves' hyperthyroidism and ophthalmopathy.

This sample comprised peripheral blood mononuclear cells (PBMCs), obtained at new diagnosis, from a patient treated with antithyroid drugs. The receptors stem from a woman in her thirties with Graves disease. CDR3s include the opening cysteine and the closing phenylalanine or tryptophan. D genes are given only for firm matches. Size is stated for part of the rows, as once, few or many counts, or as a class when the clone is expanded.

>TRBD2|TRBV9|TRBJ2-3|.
TGTGCCACCTCACTAGCGGATAACACAGATACGCAGTATTTT
CATSLADNTDTQYF
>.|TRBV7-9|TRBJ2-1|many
TGTGCCAGCCGGGGGCTTGGAAATGAGCAGTTCTTC
CASRGLGNEQFF
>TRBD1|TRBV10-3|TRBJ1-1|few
TGTGCCATCGGCGCAGGGGGTGGGCCTATGAACACTGAAGCTTTCTTT
CAIGAGGGPMNTEAFF
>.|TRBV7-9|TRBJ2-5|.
TGTGCCAGCAGCGGGAACAGCGCCAGGGAGACCCAGTACTTC
CASSGNSARETQYF
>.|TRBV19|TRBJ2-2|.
TGTGCCAGTAGTATAACTCTAGCGCGGACCGGGGAGCTGTTTTTT
CASSITLARTGELFF
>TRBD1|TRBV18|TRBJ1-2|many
TGTGCCAGCTCACCCTCAGGGGGCGCAAACTATGGCTACACCTTC
CASSPSGGANYGYTF
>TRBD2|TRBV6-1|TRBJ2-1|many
TGTGCCAGCGGGCGACTAGCGGGAATTACCTACAATGAGCAGTTCTTC
CASGRLAGITYNEQFF
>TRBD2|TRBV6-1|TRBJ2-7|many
TGTGCCAGCAGTGGCCCCCCCACCCCCGACGGACTAGCGGGATACGAGCAGTACTTC
CASSGPPTPDGLAGYEQYF
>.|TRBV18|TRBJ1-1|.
TGTGCCAGCTCACCTCTTAGAGGAAATTCTGAAGCTTTCTTT
CASSPLRGNSEAFF
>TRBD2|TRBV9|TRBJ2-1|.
TGTGCCAGCAGCTCTAGCGGGAGGCCCTACAATGAGCAGTTCTTC
CASSSSGRPYNEQFF
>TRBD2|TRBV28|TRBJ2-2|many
TGTGCCAGCAGCCCCTTTATTGGACTAGCGGGGACCGGGGAGCTGTTTTTT
CASSPFIGLAGTGELFF
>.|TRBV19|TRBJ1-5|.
TGTGCCAGTCGAGACTGGAATAGCAATCAGCCCCAGCATTTT
CASRDWNSNQPQHF
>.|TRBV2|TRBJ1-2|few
TGTGCCAGCTTCCTACGACAGACTATCGGGACCACTAACTATGGCTACACCTTC
CASFLRQTIGTTNYGYTF
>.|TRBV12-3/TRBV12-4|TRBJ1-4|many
TGTGCCAGCAGTTCCGACTGGGCAACTAATGAAAAACTGTTTTTT
CASSSDWATNEKLFF
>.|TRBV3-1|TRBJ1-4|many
TGTGCCAGCACTAGAGGTGGGAGTGAAAAACTGTTTTTT
CASTRGGSEKLFF
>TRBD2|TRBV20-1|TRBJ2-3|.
TGCAGTGCTAGTGCCCCGGGACTAGCGGGAGGTAGAGATACGCAGTATTTT
CSASAPGLAGGRDTQYF
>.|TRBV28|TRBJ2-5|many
TGTGCCAGCACCTCACCCATCTTACTGCGCGAGACCCAGTACTTC
CASTSPILLRETQYF
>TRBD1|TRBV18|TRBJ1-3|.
TGTGCCAGCTCAACGACAGGGCGCCCTGGAAACACCATATATTTT
CASSTTGRPGNTIYF
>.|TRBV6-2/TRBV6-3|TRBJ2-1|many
TGTGCCAGCAGTTTTCCGACTGAGGAGCAGTTCTTC
CASSFPTEEQFF
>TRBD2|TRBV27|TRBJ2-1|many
TGTGCCAGCAGAAAAATAGCGGGAGTTACCTACAATGAGCAGTTCTTC
CASRKIAGVTYNEQFF
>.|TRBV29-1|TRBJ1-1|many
TGCAGCTCCTCCAGAGCCAGGGGAAACACTGAAGCTTTCTTT
CSSSRARGNTEAFF
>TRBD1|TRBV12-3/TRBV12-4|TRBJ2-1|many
TGTGCCAGCATTCGACAGGGGATGGATTACAATGAGCAGTTCTTC
CASIRQGMDYNEQFF
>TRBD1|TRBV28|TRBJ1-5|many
TGTGCCAGCAGTTTCAGGACAGGGGAGGTTAGCAATCAGCCCCAGCATTTT
CASSFRTGEVSNQPQHF
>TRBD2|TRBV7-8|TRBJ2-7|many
TGTGCCAGCAGCCGCACTAGCGGACCCTACGAGCAGTACTTC
CASSRTSGPYEQYF
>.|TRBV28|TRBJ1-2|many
TGTGCCAGCAGTTCCCACATCTATGGCTACACCTTC
CASSSHIYGYTF
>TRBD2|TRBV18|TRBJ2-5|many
TGTGCCAGCTCACAAACCCTTGAGCGGGAGATGGGTGAGACCCAGTACTTC
CASSQTLEREMGETQYF
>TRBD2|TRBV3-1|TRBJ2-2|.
TGTGCAGTGGCTTCCGGGGGGGAAGTGGCCGGGGAGCTGTTTTTT
CAVASGGEVAGELFF
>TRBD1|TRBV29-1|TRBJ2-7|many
TGCAGCGTCGGGACAGGGGGCCACTACGAGCAGTACTTC
CSVGTGGHYEQYF
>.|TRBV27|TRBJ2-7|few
TGTGCCAGCAGTAGAGGAGGCCCTACCTACGAGCAGTACTTC
CASSRGGPTYEQYF
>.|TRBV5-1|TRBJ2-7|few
TGCGCCAGCAGCTGGACTGTTACCTACGAGCAGTACTTC
CASSWTVTYEQYF
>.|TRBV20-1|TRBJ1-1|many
TGCAGTGCTAGAGATATTCTCGGGACGAACACTGAAGCTTTCTTT
CSARDILGTNTEAFF
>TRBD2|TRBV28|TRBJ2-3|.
TGTGCCAGCAGACCCCGACTAGCGGGAGACGGATATACGCAGTATTTT
CASRPRLAGDGYTQYF
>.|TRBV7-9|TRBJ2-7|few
TGTGCCAGCAGCTCCCCCCCCAGGGCCTACGAGCAGTACTTC
CASSSPPRAYEQYF
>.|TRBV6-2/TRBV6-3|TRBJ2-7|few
TGTGCCAGCAGTGTGACTAGTTTGGGGTACGAGCAGTACTTC
CASSVTSLGYEQYF
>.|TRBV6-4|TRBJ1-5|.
TGTGCCAGCAGTCAGACAGTTAATCAGCCCCAGCATTTT
CASSQTVNQPQHF
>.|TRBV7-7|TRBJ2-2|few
TGTGCCCTGGGGGGGGAGCTGTTTTTT
CALGGELFF
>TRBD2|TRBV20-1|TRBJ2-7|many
TGCAGTGCTAGAGCCCTAGCGGGAGGGCCTTCCGAGCAGTACTTC
CSARALAGGPSEQYF
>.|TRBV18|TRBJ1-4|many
TGTGCCAGCACAGGACTGGCACAAGGGAAACTGTTTTTT
CASTGLAQGKLFF
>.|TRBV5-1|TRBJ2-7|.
TGCGCCAGCAGCACCAACAGGTACGAGCAGTACTTC
CASSTNRYEQYF
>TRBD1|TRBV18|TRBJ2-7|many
TGTGCCAGCAGCCCCCGGGACAGGGGGTCTTACGAGCAGTACTTC
CASSPRDRGSYEQYF
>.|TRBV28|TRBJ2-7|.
TGTGCCAGCAATCCACCGTCCTACGAGCAGTACTTC
CASNPPSYEQYF
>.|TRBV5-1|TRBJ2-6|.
TGCGCCAGCAGCGGAATTCCAGGGTTCGGGGCCAACGTCCTGACTTTC
CASSGIPGFGANVLTF
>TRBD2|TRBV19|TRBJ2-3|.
TGTGCCAGCTCGACTAGCGTCCCATATCCAGATACGCAGTATTTT
CASSTSVPYPDTQYF
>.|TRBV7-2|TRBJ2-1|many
TGTGCCAGCAGCTTGGGGGGGCGGGTGAACAATGAGCAGTTCTTC
CASSLGGRVNNEQFF
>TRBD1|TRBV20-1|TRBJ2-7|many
TGCAGTGCCCAACCCGGGACAGCCTACGAGCAGTACTTC
CSAQPGTAYEQYF
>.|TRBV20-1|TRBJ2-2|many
TGCAGTGCTAGTAACCCCGGGACCGGGGAGCTGTTTTTT
CSASNPGTGELFF
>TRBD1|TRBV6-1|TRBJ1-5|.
TGTGCCAGCAGTGGGGGCTGGGGACAGGGCGGCCATCAGCCCCAGCATTTT
CASSGGWGQGGHQPQHF
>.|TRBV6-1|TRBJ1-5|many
TGTGCCAGCAGTGGTAACTACAGGGTTTACAATCAGCCCCAGCATTTT
CASSGNYRVYNQPQHF
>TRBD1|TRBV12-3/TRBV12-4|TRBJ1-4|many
TGTGCCAGCACTCCCCGGACAGGGTTTGAAAAACTGTTTTTT
CASTPRTGFEKLFF
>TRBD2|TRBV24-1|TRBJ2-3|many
TGTGCCACCAGTGATATCAGCGGGAGGATGTCTAGCACAGATACGCAGTATTTT
CATSDISGRMSSTDTQYF
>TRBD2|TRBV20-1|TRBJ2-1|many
TGCAGTGTCCCGTGGGGGAGCGGGAGGCATGAGCAGTTCTTC
CSVPWGSGRHEQFF